One and the same sample provided the 2 T cell receptor beta chains below, sequenced in a study of blood T cell repertoires in COVID-19. Assay used: immunoSEQ multiplex PCR; TCRdb lists only in-frame clones, some missing. The sample shows 400,000 to 450,000 clones, approximately 90% of them seen only once. Sequences were obtained from peripheral blood. All receptors derive from a woman between 50 and 59 years old with COVID-19, enrolled during active disease.

This clone was seen more than once but under ten times. The chain carries TRBV5-1 and TRBJ2-2, with TRBD1 matching over 9 bases. This CDR3 region has 15 residues. Germline-derived CDR1 and CDR2 are SGHRS and YFSETQ. After removal of 4 bases from V and 6 bases from J, the junction contained 7 bases not matched to a gene. CDR3 sequence reads: CASSLGDRDPGELFF. Here the CDR3 DNA reads TGCGCCAGCAGCCTTGGGGACAGGGATCCCGGGGAGCTGTTTTTT.

The chain recombines TRBV6-5 with TRBJ2-7; D might be TRBD2 (5 bases). Per the germline V gene, CDR1 is MNHEY and CDR2 is SVGAGI. With 4 bases removed from V and 7 bases from J, the gap between germline ends came to 8 bases. CDR3 length equals 11 residues. CDR3 sequence (DNA): TGTGCCAGCAGTTCCCGGGGAGAGCAGTACTTC. Amino acid sequence: CASSSRGEQYF.